These 22 T cell receptor beta chains were all obtained from the same sample, sequenced in a study of cytomegalovirus exposure and HLA in healthy donors. With 60 Vbeta and 13 Jbeta primers, the PCR was carried out. Assay: immunoSEQ multiplex PCR; the TCRdb copy retains only in-frame clones and omits some. Here the sample spans approximately 140,000 clones, 70% to 85% being singletons. The sample was PBMCs. The receptor source for this set is a woman aged 55-75 years in good health and CMV-seropositive.

The chain has TRBV5-4 and TRBJ1-3; 7 nucleotides align to TRBD1. The CDR3 consists of 17 residues. The ends lost 2 bases at V and 1 base at J; junction bases unmatched: 9. Germline V gene data show CDR1 as SGHNT and CDR2 as YYREEE (reference sequence). The CDR3 DNA sequence: TGTGCCAGCAGCTTACCGGGACAGACCGCTTCTGGAAACACCATATATTTT. The encoded protein is CASSLPGQTASGNTIYF.

The chain carries TRBV4-1 and TRBJ2-5, with D possibly being TRBD1 (6 bases). The CDR3 is 14 amino acids. Looked up from germline, CDR1 is MGHRA and CDR2 is YSYEKL. The V and J ends lost 2 bases and 4 bases respectively, with 11 bases between them. CDR3 residues: CASSQNRVRETQYF. CDR3 in DNA: TGCGCCAGCAGCCAAAACAGGGTCCGAGAGACCCAGTACTTC.

The chain couples TRBV5-1 to TRBJ1-1; 9 bases map to TRBD1. Trimming removed 7 bases from V and 4 bases from J; junction bases left unmatched: 8. This CDR3 spans 14 amino acids. Looked up from germline, CDR1 is SGHRS and CDR2 is YFSETQ. The CDR3 DNA is TGCGCCAGCGAGGCAGGACAGGGGACCACTGAAGCTTTCTTT. This sequence encodes CASEAGQGTTEAFF.

The chain employs TRBV9 and TRBJ2-7, with 8 bases identical to TRBD1. The CDR3 length is 15 residues. J gave up 0 bases and V 4 bases, and 6 bases lay outside the gene matches. Germline assignment: CDR1 SGDLS and CDR2 YYNGEE. The CDR3 region has the DNA TGTGCCAGCAGCACCGGGCAGGGGGCCTCCTACGAGCAGTACTTC. Translation gives CASSTGQGASYEQYF. Using reference TRBV9 and TRBJ2-7 for the parts outside the CDR3, the full variable domain is DSGVTQTPKHLITATGQRVTLRCSPRSGDLSVYWYQQSLDQGLQFLIQYYNGEERAKGNILERFSAQQFPDLHSELNLSSLELGDSALYFCASSTGQGASYEQYFGPGTRLTVT.

This clone came up a few times. The chain recombines TRBV11-3 with TRBJ2-5; TRBD1 agrees at 10 bases. Germline V lookup: CDR1 SGHNT, CDR2 YENEEA. Trimming took 1 base from V and 5 from J; bases not matched to a gene: 10. CDR3 length: 17 amino acids. The CDR3 sequence is CASSLGLGQGGGETQYF. The CDR3 coding sequence is TGTGCCAGCAGCTTAGGGCTTGGACAGGGGGGCGGCGAGACCCAGTACTTC.

In this sample, this clone turned up a few times. The rearrangement uses TRBV9 and TRBJ1-4, with TRBD1 as a possible D gene (5 bases). The germline gives CDR1 SGDLS, CDR2 YYNGEE. This CDR3 region has 14 residues. Trimming cost V 6 bases and J 2 bases, with 11 bases left between them. The CDR3 loop reads CASNLGGTNEKLFF. CDR3 DNA sequence: TGTGCCAGCAACCTCGGGGGGACTAATGAAAAACTGTTTTTT.

V is TRBV5-1 and J is TRBJ1-1; TRBD1 is a possible D gene (6 bases). Trimming cost V 4 bases and J 5 bases, with 9 bases left between them. This CDR3 spans 12 amino acids. Germline CDR1 and CDR2: SGHRS and YFSETQ. Here the CDR3 reads CASSVGQTEAFF. The CDR3 DNA sequence: TGCGCCAGCAGCGTCGGACAGACTGAAGCTTTCTTT.

V gene TRBV6-6 combines with J gene TRBJ1-1, with D hard to call. The CDR3 runs 8 residues. Trimming shortened V by 6 bases and J by 14 bases, and 7 bases separated the two germline ends. The germline V gene encodes CDR1 MNHNY and CDR2 SVGAGI (reference sequence). The CDR3 DNA follows: TGTGCCAGCAGCTCCTCGTTCTTT. This encodes CASSSSFF.

The chain is built from TRBV7-8 and TRBJ1-1, with TRBD1 matching 8 bases. V lost 4 bases to trimming and J lost 4 bases; unmatched junction nucleotides: 8. Per germline, CDR1 SGHVS and CDR2 FQNEAQ. This CDR3 region has 15 residues. The CDR3 nucleotides are TGTGCCAGCAGCTCGCAACAGGGGGGGAGCACTGAAGCTTTCTTT. Translated, it gives CASSSQQGGSTEAFF.

The CDR3 DNA follows: TGTGCCAGCAGGGAGGGGACAGCCTCCTACGAGCAGTACTTC. Protein sequence: CASREGTASYEQYF. The chain has TRBV2 and TRBJ2-7; TRBD1 might be the D (7 bases). The V gene lost 6 bases and the J gene lost 0 bases, with 12 bases spanning the gap. The CDR3 runs to 14 residues. CDR1 and CDR2 (germline): SNHLY, FYNNEI.

CDR3 nucleotide sequence: TGTGCCAGCTCGTCGGACAGGGGGCTCAATGAGCAGTTCTTC. It specifies CASSSDRGLNEQFF. V is TRBV27 and J is TRBJ2-1; TRBD1 matches 11 bases. In germline, CDR1 is MNHEY, CDR2 SMNVEV (reference sequence). CDR3 length: 14 amino acids. V lost 8 bases, J lost 6 bases, and 6 bases stayed unmatched.

The count of this clone is one. The chain uses TRBV7-2 and TRBJ2-1, with 10 bases matching TRBD2. In germline, CDR1 is SGHTA, CDR2 FQGNSA. Trimming cost V 4 bases and J 4 bases; bases outside gene matches: 4. This CDR3 spans 15 amino acids. For the CDR3, the DNA is TGTGCCAGCAGCTCAGGACTAGCGGTTTACAATGAGCAGTTCTTC. Its translation: CASSSGLAVYNEQFF.

This clone was seen more than once but under ten times. The rearrangement joins TRBV6-5 to TRBJ2-7; 9 bases agree with TRBD1. Germline V lookup: CDR1 MNHEY, CDR2 SVGAGI. The CDR3 is 15 amino acids. J was trimmed by 5 bases and V by 0 bases; bases with no gene match: 5. CDR3 DNA: TGTGCCAGCAGTTACTCCGGGACAGGGAAGGACGAGCAGTACTTC. Translated, it gives CASSYSGTGKDEQYF.

The chain combines TRBV5-4 with TRBJ2-7; D is possibly TRBD2 (5 bases). Trimming stripped 4 bases from V and 7 bases from J, with 21 bases between. Germline V gene lookup returns CDR1 SGHNT and CDR2 YYREEE (reference sequence). The CDR3 has 15 residues. CDR3 sequence (DNA): TGTGCCAGCAGCCCGATTCCGGGGTCTGGTGAGGAGCAGTACTTC. This encodes CASSPIPGSGEEQYF.

The chain carries TRBV9 and TRBJ2-2, with D unresolved. V lost 4 bases to trimming and J lost 4 bases, with 14 bases between them. CDR3 length: 15 amino acids. The germline V gene encodes CDR1 SGDLS and CDR2 YYNGEE. This chain's CDR3 is CASSPRHIRTGELFF. The DNA of the CDR3 is TGTGCCAGCAGCCCAAGACACATACGCACCGGGGAGCTGTTTTTT.

The chain employs TRBV11-3 and TRBJ2-2; 8 bases map to TRBD1. The V gene's germline CDR1 is SGHNT and CDR2 YENEEA. V lost 8 bases and J lost 3; bases outside the gene matches: 8. The CDR3 loop spans 15 amino acids. CDR3 DNA sequence: TGTGCCAGCCGAGGTGGGACAGGAGACACCGGGGAGCTGTTTTTT. It specifies CASRGGTGDTGELFF.

The rearrangement uses TRBV14 and TRBJ2-2, with 11 bases identical to TRBD1. The CDR3 totals 17 residues. Germline CDR1 SGHDN, CDR2 FVKESK. The V gene end was trimmed by 5 bases and the J gene end by 0 bases; junction bases not matched to a gene: 5. The CDR3 loop reads CASSSRTGGPNTGELFF. The CDR3 region has the DNA TGTGCCAGCAGCTCACGGACAGGGGGCCCGAACACCGGGGAGCTGTTTTTT. The whole variable domain, filled in from reference TRBV14 and TRBJ2-2, reads EAGVTQFPSHSVIEKGQTVTLRCDPISGHDNLYWYRRVMGKEIKFLLHFVKESKQDESGMPNNRFLAERTGGTYSTLKVQPAELEDSGVYFCASSSRTGGPNTGELFFGEGSRLTVL.

CDR3 DNA: TGTGCCAGCAGCCTCCCCCAGGGCGGCTCTGGGGCCAACGTCCTGACTTTC. Translating gives CASSLPQGGSGANVLTF. The rearrangement uses TRBV7-9 and TRBJ2-6, with a tentative D call TRBD1 (5 bases). V was clipped by 5 bases and J by 0 bases, with 14 bases between them. The CDR3 consists of 17 residues. Germline V gene sequence: CDR1 SEHNR, CDR2 FQNEAQ (reference sequence).

This chain links TRBV2 with TRBJ2-5; 8 bases agree with TRBD2. The closer fit of TRBJ2-7 to the DNA end suggests the J call may be wrong. CDR3 length: 16 amino acids. Germline CDR1 and CDR2: SNHLY and FYNNEI. CDR3 sequence: CASSPTGISGDYEQYF. The CDR3 DNA reads as TGTGCCAGCAGCCCCACTGGGATTAGCGGGGATTACGAGCAGTACTTC.

About this clone: Because the CDR3's place on the DNA is in doubt, the DNA is left out and the CDR3 is given as listed by TCRdb. The J gene is TRBJ2-5, the V gene TRBV21-1; no check of the table's D call, TRBD1, against the DNA was made. TRBV21-1 is classified as a pseudogene. Termini included, the CDR3 measures 16 amino acids. CDR3 residues: CASSKVGQGNQETQYF.

This chain links TRBV11-2 with TRBJ1-4, with D possibly TRBD1 on 6 matching bases. V shed 3 bases and J shed 8 bases, with 13 bases lying between them. The germline gives CDR1 SGHAT, CDR2 FQNNGV. The CDR3 spans 14 residues. The chain's CDR3 is CASSFRGGPEKLFF. For the CDR3, the DNA is TGTGCCAGCAGCTTTAGGGGGGGTCCCGAAAAACTGTTTTTT.

The chain recombines TRBV20-1 with TRBJ1-4; D remains ambiguous. V dropped 5 bases and J dropped 8 bases, with 6 bases sitting between them. This CDR3 has 10 residues. Germline CDR1 DFQATT, CDR2 SNEGSKA (reference sequence). The CDR3 loop is CSAPEEKLFF. The CDR3 DNA follows: TGCAGTGCTCCTGAGGAAAAACTGTTTTTT.